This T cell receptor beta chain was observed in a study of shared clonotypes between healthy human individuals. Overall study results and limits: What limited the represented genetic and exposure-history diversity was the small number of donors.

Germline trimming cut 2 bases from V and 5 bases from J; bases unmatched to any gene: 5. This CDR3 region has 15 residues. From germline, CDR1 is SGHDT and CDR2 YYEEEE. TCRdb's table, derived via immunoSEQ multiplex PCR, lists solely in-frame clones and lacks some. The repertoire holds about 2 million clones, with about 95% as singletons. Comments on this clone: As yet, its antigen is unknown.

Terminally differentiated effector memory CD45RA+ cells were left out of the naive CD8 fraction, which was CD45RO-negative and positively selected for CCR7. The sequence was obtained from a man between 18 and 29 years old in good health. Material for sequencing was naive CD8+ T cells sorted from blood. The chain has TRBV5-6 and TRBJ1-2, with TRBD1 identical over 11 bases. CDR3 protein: CASSFGQGASYGYTF. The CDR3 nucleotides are TGTGCCAGCAGCTTTGGACAGGGGGCTAGTTATGGCTACACCTTC.